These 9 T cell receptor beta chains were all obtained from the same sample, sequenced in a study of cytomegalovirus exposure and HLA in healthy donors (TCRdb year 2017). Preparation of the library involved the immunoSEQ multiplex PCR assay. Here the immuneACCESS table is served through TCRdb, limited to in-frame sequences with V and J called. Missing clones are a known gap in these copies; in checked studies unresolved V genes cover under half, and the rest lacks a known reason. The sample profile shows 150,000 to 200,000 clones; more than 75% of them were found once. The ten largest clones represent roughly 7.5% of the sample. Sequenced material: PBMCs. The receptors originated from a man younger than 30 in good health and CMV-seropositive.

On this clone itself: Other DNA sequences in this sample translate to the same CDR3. CDR3 amino acids: CASSSYRGSYEQYF. The DNA of the CDR3 is TGTGCCAGCAGTTCCTACAGGGGTTCCTACGAGCAGTACTTC. The chain links TRBV27 to TRBJ2-7; 7 bases line up with TRBD1. This CDR3 contains 14 residues. Looked up from germline, CDR1 is MNHEY and CDR2 is SMNVEV (reference sequence). J gave up 1 base and V 4 bases, and 4 bases lay outside the gene matches.

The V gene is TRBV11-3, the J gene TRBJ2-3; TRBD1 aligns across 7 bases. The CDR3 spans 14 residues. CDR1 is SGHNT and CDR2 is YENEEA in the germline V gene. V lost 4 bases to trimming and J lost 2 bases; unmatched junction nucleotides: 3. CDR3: CASSSGTVTDTQYF. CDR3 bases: TGTGCCAGCAGCTCGGGGACAGTCACAGATACGCAGTATTTT.

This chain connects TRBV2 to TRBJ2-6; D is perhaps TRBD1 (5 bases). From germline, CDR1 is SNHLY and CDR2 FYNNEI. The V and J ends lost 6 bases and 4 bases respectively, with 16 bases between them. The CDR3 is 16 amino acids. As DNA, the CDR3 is TGTGCCAGCAGGTCGTCACAGGCTCCCGGGGCCAACGTCCTGACTTTC. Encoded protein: CASRSSQAPGANVLTF.

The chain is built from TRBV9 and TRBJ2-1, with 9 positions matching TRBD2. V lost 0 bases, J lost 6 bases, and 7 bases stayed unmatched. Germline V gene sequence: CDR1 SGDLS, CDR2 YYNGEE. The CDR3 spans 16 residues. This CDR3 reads CASSVDSGRLSNEQFF. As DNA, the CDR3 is TGTGCCAGCAGCGTAGACAGCGGGAGGCTCTCCAATGAGCAGTTCTTC.

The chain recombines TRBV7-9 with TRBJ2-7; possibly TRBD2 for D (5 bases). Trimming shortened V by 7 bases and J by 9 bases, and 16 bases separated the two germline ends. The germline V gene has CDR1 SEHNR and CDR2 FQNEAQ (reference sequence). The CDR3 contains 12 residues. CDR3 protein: CASTGSGGLQYF. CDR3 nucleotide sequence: TGTGCCAGCACGGGGTCGGGTGGGTTGCAGTACTTC.

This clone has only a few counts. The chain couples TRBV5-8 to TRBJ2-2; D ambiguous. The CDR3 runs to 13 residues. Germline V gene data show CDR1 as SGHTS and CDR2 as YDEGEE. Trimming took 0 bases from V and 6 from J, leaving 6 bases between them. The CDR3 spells CASSLEPAGELFF. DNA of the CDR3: TGTGCCAGCAGCTTGGAGCCGGCCGGGGAGCTGTTTTTT.

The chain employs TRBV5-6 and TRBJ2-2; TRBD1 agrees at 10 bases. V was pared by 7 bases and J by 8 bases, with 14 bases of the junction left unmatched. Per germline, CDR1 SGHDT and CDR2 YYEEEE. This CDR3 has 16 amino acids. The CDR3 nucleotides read TGTGCCAGCCGTGCGAGCGGGACAGGGGTGTCAGGGGAGCTGTTTTTT. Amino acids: CASRASGTGVSGELFF.

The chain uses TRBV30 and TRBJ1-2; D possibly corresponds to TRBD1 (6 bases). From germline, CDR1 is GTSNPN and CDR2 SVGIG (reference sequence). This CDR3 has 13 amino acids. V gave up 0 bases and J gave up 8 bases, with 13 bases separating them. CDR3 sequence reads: CAWSVDSQRGYTF. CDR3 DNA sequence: TGTGCCTGGAGTGTGGACAGCCAGAGGGGCTACACCTTC.

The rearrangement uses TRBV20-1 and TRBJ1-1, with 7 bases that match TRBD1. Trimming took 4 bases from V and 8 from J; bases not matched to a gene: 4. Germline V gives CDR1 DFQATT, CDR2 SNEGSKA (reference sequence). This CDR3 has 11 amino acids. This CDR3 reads CSATRQGEAFF. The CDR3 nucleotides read TGCAGTGCTACCCGACAGGGAGAAGCTTTCTTT.